This T cell receptor beta chain was identified during a study of shared clonotypes between healthy human individuals. Clones were sequenced by immunoSEQ multiplex PCR, and TCRdb holds only the in-frame ones, with some missing. The data show about 1 million clones, 70% to 80% seen once. The CDR3 loop spans 12 amino acids. Germline trimming cut 5 bases from V and 2 bases from J; bases unmatched to any gene: 0. The germline V gene encodes CDR1 GTSNPN and CDR2 SVGIG (reference sequence). The rearrangement links TRBV30 to TRBJ2-7; 10 bases map to TRBD2. What was sequenced was memory CD4+ T cells from PBMCs. Subset here: CD45RA-negative fraction. This TCR derives from a man aged 18-30 years in good health. Some clones in this sample may be carry-over from other donors' samples. In DNA form, the CDR3 reads TGTGCCTGGGGACTAGCGGCCTACGAGCAGTACTTC. It codes for CAWGLAAYEQYF.